One T cell receptor (beta chain) is described in this entry. What it binds is unknown. This CDR3 has 18 residues. V gave up 0 bases and J gave up 7 bases, with 22 bases separating them. The data derive from a study of CD8+ T cells in alopecia areata. Regarding the study as a whole: Scalp clonality, along with expanded CD8+ clones among the top 100, was significantly decreased by tofacitinib.

The treatment is: oral pan-JAK inhibitor, 5-10 mg twice daily. cDNA reverse transcribed from extracted RNA served as the sequencing template. Sequencing used immunoSEQ multiplex PCR; TCRdb keeps in-frame clones, though not all of them. The data contain 150,000 to 200,000 clones, around 60% of them singletons. The sample was CD8+ T cells sorted from blood, taken at week 24, from a patient treated with tofacitinib. The gene calls are TRBV23-1 and TRBJ1-5; perhaps TRBD1 as D (6 bases). TRBV23-1 is filed as an ORF, its function uncertain. The TCR was taken from a human donor with alopecia areata. The DNA for the CDR3 is TGCGCCAGCAGTCAATCGAGGACTAAGCAGCAGGGGTACCAGCCCCAGCATTTT. Its protein is CASSQSRTKQQGYQPQHF.